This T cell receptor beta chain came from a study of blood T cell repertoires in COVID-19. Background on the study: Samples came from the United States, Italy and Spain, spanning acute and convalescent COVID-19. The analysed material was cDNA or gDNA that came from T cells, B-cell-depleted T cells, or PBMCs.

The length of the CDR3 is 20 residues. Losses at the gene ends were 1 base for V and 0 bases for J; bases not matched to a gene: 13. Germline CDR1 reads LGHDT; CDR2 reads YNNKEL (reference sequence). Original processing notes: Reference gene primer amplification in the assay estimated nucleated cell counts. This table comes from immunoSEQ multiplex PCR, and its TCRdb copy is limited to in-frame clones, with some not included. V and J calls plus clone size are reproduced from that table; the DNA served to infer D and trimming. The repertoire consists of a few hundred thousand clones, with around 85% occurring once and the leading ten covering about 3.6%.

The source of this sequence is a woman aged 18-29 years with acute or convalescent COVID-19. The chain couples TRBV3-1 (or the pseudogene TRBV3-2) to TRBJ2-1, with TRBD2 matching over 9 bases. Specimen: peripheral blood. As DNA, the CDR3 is TGTGCCAGCAGCCAAGGGCCGGGGGGTGGACTAGCGACCTCCTACAATGAGCAGTTCTTC. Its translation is CASSQGPGGGLATSYNEQFF.